What follows are 23 T cell receptor beta chains derived from one specimen sequenced in a study of cytomegalovirus exposure and HLA in healthy donors. PCR was performed using 60 Vbeta and 13 Jbeta primers. Here immunoSEQ multiplex PCR was the method, and the copy in TCRdb shows in-frame clones only, minus some. Altogether about 180,000 clones are present, over 75% being singletons, with the ten largest covering 0.5%. The sample was PBMCs. The receptor source for this set is a woman aged 45-59 years in good health and CMV-seronegative.

This clone occurred once. The chain uses TRBV5-1 and TRBJ1-1; TRBD1 matches 7 bases. Germline V lookup: CDR1 SGHRS, CDR2 YFSETQ. J gave up 1 base and V 9 bases, and 6 bases lay outside the gene matches. CDR3 size: 13 residues. Here the CDR3 DNA reads TGCGCCACCGGGACAGATCCGAACACTGAAGCTTTCTTT. Encoded protein: CATGTDPNTEAFF.

This chain uses TRBV19 with TRBJ1-3, with 7 positions matching TRBD1. V gave up 9 bases and J gave up 2 bases; unmatched junction bases: 7. The V gene's germline CDR1 is LNHDA and CDR2 SQIVND (reference sequence). The CDR3 sequence is 14 residues long. This chain's CDR3 is CASYNRGPGNTIYF. The CDR3 nucleotides read TGTGCCAGCTATAACAGGGGACCTGGAAACACCATATATTTT.

In DNA form, the CDR3 reads TGTGCCAGCACCGAACCCGTAGCGGGAGAGGGCTCAGATACGCAGTATTTT. Translating gives CASTEPVAGEGSDTQYF. The chain recombines TRBV2 with TRBJ2-3; TRBD2 agrees at 9 bases. Germline assignment: CDR1 SNHLY and CDR2 FYNNEI. After removal of 7 bases from V and 4 bases from J, the junction contained 15 bases not matched to a gene. There are 17 residues in the CDR3.

This rearrangement joins TRBV21-1 to TRBJ1-2; the table's TRBD1 call for D was not verified on the DNA. TRBV21-1 has pseudogene status. CDR3 length equals 17 residues. The CDR3 spells CASSDYLHTGGEYGYTF. DNA for the CDR3: TGTGCCAGCAGCGACTACCTACATACAGGGGGCGAATATGGCTACACCTTC.

The chain couples TRBV28 to TRBJ2-7, with TRBD1 identical over 7 bases. The CDR3 totals 15 residues. With 6 bases clipped from V and 1 base from J, the junction kept 9 bases outside the gene matches. In germline, CDR1 is MDHEN, CDR2 SYDVKM. Here the CDR3 reads CASRSSGTVSYEQYF. The DNA for the CDR3 is TGTGCCAGCAGATCCTCCGGGACAGTATCCTACGAGCAGTACTTC.

The V call is TRBV15, the J call TRBJ2-1; TRBD2 matches at 8 bases. Germline-derived CDR1 and CDR2 are LNHNV and YYDKDF (reference sequence). J was trimmed by 8 bases and V by 1 base; bases with no gene match: 7. The CDR3 spans 15 residues. The CDR3 spells CATSRASGSLYEQFF. The CDR3 nucleotides read TGTGCCACCAGCAGAGCCAGCGGGAGTTTGTATGAGCAGTTCTTC. Full variable domain (missing parts from reference TRBV15 and TRBJ2-1): DAMVIQNPRYQVTQFGKPVTLSCSQTLNHNVMYWYQQKSSQAPKLLFHYYDKDFNNEADTPDNFQSRRPNTSFCFLDIRSPGLGDTAMYLCATSRASGSLYEQFFGPGTRLTVL.

The rearrangement uses TRBV4-1 and TRBJ2-5; D may be TRBD1 (6 bases). The germline V gene has CDR1 MGHRA and CDR2 YSYEKL. V was clipped by 1 base and J by 5 bases, with 14 bases between them. The CDR3 is 15 residues long. The CDR3 DNA reads as TGCGCCAGCAGCCAAGGGGCAGGGGCTGGGGAGACCCAGTACTTC. Translation: CASSQGAGAGETQYF.

The chain couples TRBV7-9 to TRBJ2-6; D remains ambiguous. Trimming cost V 3 bases and J 2 bases, with 11 bases left between them. The CDR3 totals 16 residues. CDR1 is SEHNR, CDR2 FQNEAQ, per germline (reference sequence). In nucleotides, the CDR3 is TGTGCCAGCAGCTTCCTTCCCTTAGCTGGGGCCAACGTCCTGACTTTC. Residues: CASSFLPLAGANVLTF.

J is TRBJ2-5 and V is TRBV9; D possibly corresponds to TRBD2 (6 bases). The CDR3 covers 16 residues. Germline values: CDR1 SGDLS, CDR2 YYNGEE. V was pared by 0 bases and J by 2 bases, with 14 bases between. The CDR3 DNA reads TGTGCCAGCAGCGTAGTGGGGGGTGGTGTACAAGAGACCCAGTACTTC. Protein sequence: CASSVVGGGVQETQYF.

The rearrangement uses TRBV28 and TRBJ2-2, with 7 nucleotides matching TRBD2. V lost 6 bases, J lost 4 bases, and 5 bases stayed unmatched. Germline V lookup: CDR1 MDHEN, CDR2 SYDVKM. The CDR3 runs to 14 residues. The CDR3 loop is CASRSWTSTGELFF. The CDR3 DNA is TGTGCCAGCAGGTCTTGGACTAGCACCGGGGAGCTGTTTTTT.

CDR3 region: CAISPSSTGGQAYTF. CDR3 DNA sequence: TGTGCCATCAGCCCGAGTTCCACAGGGGGACAGGCCTACACCTTC. J is TRBJ1-2 and V is TRBV10-3; TRBD1 agrees at 8 bases. Germline V lookup: CDR1 ENHRY, CDR2 SYGVKD. Trimming took 6 bases from V and 10 from J; bases not matched to a gene: 16. The CDR3 covers 15 residues.

This clone was counted a few times. The chain links TRBV19 to TRBJ1-1, with D perhaps matching TRBD1 (6 bases). Germline values: CDR1 LNHDA, CDR2 SQIVND (reference sequence). With 4 bases removed from V and 5 bases from J, the gap between germline ends came to 14 bases. The CDR3 sequence is 14 residues long. CDR3 DNA sequence: TGTGCCAGTAGTACACAGGGTCCGGGAACTGAAGCTTTCTTT. This encodes CASSTQGPGTEAFF.

This clone is a singleton in its sample. This rearrangement joins TRBV5-1 to TRBJ1-1; 9 positions agree with TRBD1. Germline V CDR1 and CDR2: SGHRS, YFSETQ. The CDR3 consists of 17 residues. The V gene end was trimmed by 4 bases and the J gene end by 1 base; junction bases not matched to a gene: 11. The CDR3 region is CASSPVPTGQGNTEAFF. CDR3 DNA sequence: TGCGCCAGCAGCCCGGTACCAACGGGACAGGGGAACACTGAAGCTTTCTTT.

V usage is TRBV6-5 and J usage is TRBJ1-5; perhaps TRBD1 as D (6 bases). With 7 bases removed from V and 0 bases from J, the gap between germline ends came to 13 bases. Germline V gene data show CDR1 as MNHEY and CDR2 as SVGAGI. The CDR3 consists of 15 residues. The CDR3 nucleotides are TGTGCCAGCAAAACAGGGCCATATAGCAATCAGCCCCAGCATTTT. Its translation is CASKTGPYSNQPQHF.

This clone is a singleton in its sample. The chain links TRBV4-1 to TRBJ2-4, with 10 bases fitting TRBD1. Germline CDR1 and CDR2: MGHRA and YSYEKL. The CDR3 covers 14 residues. The trim removed 3 bases at V and 7 bases at J, leaving 3 bases unmatched. Written as DNA, the CDR3 is TGCGCCAGCAGCCACGGACAGGGGGGTAACATTCAGTACTTC. Its protein is CASSHGQGGNIQYF.

In nucleotides, the CDR3 is TGTGCCAGCAGTGAATACAGGGACGGCACAGATACGCAGTATTTT. Translated, it gives CASSEYRDGTDTQYF. The chain uses TRBV2 and TRBJ2-3; D might be TRBD1 (6 bases). There are 15 residues in the CDR3. Germline values: CDR1 SNHLY, CDR2 FYNNEI. V was cut by 2 bases and J by 1 base, with 10 bases left in between.

V usage is TRBV7-2 and J usage is TRBJ2-7, with TRBD2 identical over 13 bases. Per the germline V gene, CDR1 is SGHTA and CDR2 is FQGNSA. The CDR3 extends over 15 amino acids. J lost 4 bases, V lost 3 bases, and 3 bases had no gene match. In nucleotides, the CDR3 is TGTGCCAGCAGCTTCGGACTAGCGGGAGAATACGAGCAGTACTTC. It encodes CASSFGLAGEYEQYF.

In this sample, this clone turned up once. The chain is built from TRBV9 and TRBJ1-2, with 10 bases fitting TRBD1. The CDR3 covers 17 residues. V was pared by 0 bases and J by 2 bases, with 7 bases of the junction left unmatched. The germline CDR1 and CDR2 sequences are SGDLS and YYNGEE. CDR3 nucleotides: TGTGCCAGCAGCGTAGAAATTGGGGGACAGGGGAACTATGGCTACACCTTC. The encoded protein is CASSVEIGGQGNYGYTF.

The table lists this clone with a few counts. V gene TRBV10-3 combines with J gene TRBJ2-3, with TRBD1 identical over 7 bases. Germline values: CDR1 ENHRY, CDR2 SYGVKD. The CDR3 covers 16 residues. V lost 6 bases and J lost 0; bases outside the gene matches: 9. The CDR3 coding sequence is TGTGCCATCAGCGTACAGGGGCCATCTAGCACAGATACGCAGTATTTT. Translation: CAISVQGPSSTDTQYF.

This rearrangement joins TRBV15 to TRBJ2-5, with 7 bases that match TRBD2. The V gene end was trimmed by 0 bases and the J gene end by 5 bases; junction bases not matched to a gene: 3. Germline assignment: CDR1 LNHNV and CDR2 YYDKDF (reference sequence). The CDR3 has 14 residues. CDR3 DNA: TGTGCCACCAGCAGAGATAGGGGAGGGGAGACCCAGTACTTC. It specifies CATSRDRGGETQYF.

This clone was seen a few times. This chain links TRBV20-1 with TRBJ2-7; D is unresolved. The CDR3 runs 11 residues. The germline V gene has CDR1 DFQATT and CDR2 SNEGSKA (reference sequence). The V gene lost 5 bases and the J gene lost 1 base, with 6 bases spanning the gap. The CDR3 DNA reads TGCAGTGCTTTACAGTCCTACGAGCAGTACTTC. Protein product: CSALQSYEQYF.

This chain links TRBV13 with TRBJ1-1, with D maybe TRBD1 (5 bases). CDR1 is PRHDT and CDR2 is FYEKMQ in the germline V gene (reference sequence). V lost 6 bases and J lost 2, with 13 bases in between. This CDR3 has 14 residues. CDR3 DNA: TGTGCCAGCAGAGCTGGGGGAGGAAACACTGAAGCTTTCTTT. Amino acid sequence: CASRAGGGNTEAFF.

V usage is TRBV4-1 and J usage is TRBJ1-1, with TRBD1 as a possible D gene (5 bases). The germline V and J ends were trimmed by 4 bases and 6 bases, with 15 bases remaining between them. Germline-derived CDR1 and CDR2 are MGHRA and YSYEKL. This CDR3 is built from 14 residues. The CDR3 region has the DNA TGCGCCAGCAGCCCCCGTCGCGGGGACTCTGAAGCTTTCTTT. The encoded protein is CASSPRRGDSEAFF.